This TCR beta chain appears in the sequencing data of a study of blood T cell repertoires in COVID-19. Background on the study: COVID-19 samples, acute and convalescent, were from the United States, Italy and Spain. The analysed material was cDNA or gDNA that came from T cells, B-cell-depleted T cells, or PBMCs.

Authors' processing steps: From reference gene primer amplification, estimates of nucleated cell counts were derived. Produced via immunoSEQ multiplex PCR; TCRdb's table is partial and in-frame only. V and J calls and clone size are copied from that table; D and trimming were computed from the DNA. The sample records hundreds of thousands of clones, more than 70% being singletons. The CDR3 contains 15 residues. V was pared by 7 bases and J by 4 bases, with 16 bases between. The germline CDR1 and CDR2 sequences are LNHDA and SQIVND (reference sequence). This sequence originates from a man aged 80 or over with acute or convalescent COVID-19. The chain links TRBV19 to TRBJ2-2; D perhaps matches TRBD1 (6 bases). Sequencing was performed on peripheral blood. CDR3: CASKPQGATTGELFF. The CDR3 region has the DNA TGTGCCAGTAAGCCACAGGGAGCGACCACCGGGGAGCTGTTTTTT.